This entry describes one TCR beta chain. The antigen is undetermined. The sample belongs to a study of spatial heterogeneity in lung cancer. Study findings and constraints: Ubiquitous, expanded tumor-derived TCRs were more frequently observed in blood at resection than at follow-up.

The CDR3 covers 14 residues. Germline V gene data show CDR1 as WSHSY and CDR2 as SAAADI. The germline V and J ends were trimmed by 5 bases and 8 bases, with 18 bases remaining between them. Time point given: sample taken at primary tumor resection. The donors were approximately 65 patients with non-small cell lung cancer that was early-stage and untreated. Frozen PBMC, nontumor lung or tumor provided whole RNA, which was sequenced unsorted. TCRdb ran MiXCR on the 5' RACE reads and lists one entry per CDR3 protein. The sample shows more than 45,000 distinct CDR3 sequences, approximately 5.3% of them seen only once.

The sample here was PBMCs, taken at surgery. V gene TRBV10-2 combines with J gene TRBJ1-2; D is possibly TRBD1 (5 bases). The clonotype was recovered from a male donor with early-stage non-small cell lung cancer. The CDR3 loop is CASSPDSLLGGYTF. DNA of the CDR3: TGCGCCAGCAGTCCAGACAGCCTCCTTGGGGGCTACACCTTC.